This record looks at one T cell receptor beta chain sequence and its context. A few counts support this clonotype. This receptor's antigen is unknown. No per-base quality is available; no much larger clone lies one base away. As encoded in the germline V gene (reference sequence), CDR1 is LGHDT while CDR2 is YNNKEL. Measured from the cysteine to the phenylalanine, the CDR3 is 15 residues long. The kept DNA is CDR3 alone, 45 bases in frame from the first base. Clipping removes 0 bases from V and 4 bases from J, with 5 as the unmatched junction base count. The data belong to a study of identical twins (TCRdb year 2016). Regarding the study in general: To test whether fetal clonotypes persist, this study deep-sequenced TCR alpha and beta repertoires from monozygotic twins, from unrelated adults of various ages, and from cord blood. To rule out contamination, replicate twin experiments were performed at different times with different library preparation protocols. Overall study outcomes, separate from this receptor: A weaker excess of twin sharing was found in beta out-of-frame sequences because the signal-to-noise ratio was lowered by fewer shared sequences. Compared with coincidental sharing between unrelated individuals, out-of-frame TCR alpha sequences shared between twins showed an excess of sequences with low generation probability. Because the same donors could not be followed over many years, conclusions were based on cross-sectional statistical analysis. Invariant T cells such as MAIT and iNKT could partly confound zero-insertion analyses, though diverse VJ usage argued against this for most clonotypes. Fewer insertions were carried by abundant cord blood beta clonotypes, a similar but weaker trend appeared in young adult naive repertoires, and no such trend appeared in memory repertoires. In monozygotic twins, out-of-frame TCR alpha sharing was systematically underestimated by recombination models, although the models agreed with sharing between unrelated individuals.

Every donor in the study was a healthy Caucasian. Library prep was done by 5' RACE. For sequencing, an Illumina HiSeq 2000 was employed. A universal primer binding site was introduced by template switching, and a unique molecular identifier was present in the final cDNA, enabling accurate counting of TCR cDNA molecules. Specific primers in the conserved constant-segment region were used to synthesize first-strand cDNA for the TCR alpha and beta chains. To control for contamination, each cDNA library was double barcoded with a SMART-Mk sample barcode plus Illumina barcodes. TruSeq adapter sequences along with Illumina sample barcodes were introduced in two successive PCR steps. The TCR alpha and beta cDNA libraries were sequenced on the Illumina HiSeq platform using custom primers. As for the authors' bioinformatics: MiGEC processed the raw reads to extract unique molecular identifiers, while MiXCR was used to determine the CDR3 positions. Recombination models were inferred per individual with the repgenHMM and IGoR tools using an EM algorithm. Shared clonotypes were analyzed with the tcR package in R, and sharing was normalized by the product of cloneset sizes. To study raw recombination without the effects of thymic and clonal selection, out-of-frame nonproductive sequences were analyzed. Starting from the raw public reads, TCRdb applied fastp trimming at Q25, assembled clones with MiXCR and retained in-frame beta chains. Each CDR3 protein gets just one entry, which takes the most common genes and DNA from the rows behind it. In this record, the V and J calls reflect TCRdb's handling and not the investigators' own analysis. The sample contains more than 1.5 million distinct CDR3 sequences, 32% of them found a single time. The ten most abundant clones make up around 0.25% of the sample.

This chain joins TRBV3-1 to TRBJ1-1; TRBD1 matches 7 bases in the middle. The origin of this receptor is a newborn girl in good health. Sequencing was performed on cord blood. This receptor has the CDR3 CASSQERGLSTEAFF. At the DNA level, the sequence is TGTGCCAGCAGCCAAGAGAGGGGGCTGAGCACTGAAGCTTTCTTT.